The 15 T cell receptor beta chains below come from one sample, sequenced in a study of blood T cell repertoires in COVID-19. Measured with immunoSEQ multiplex PCR; TCRdb has only the in-frame clones, and not every one. The data contain approximately 190,000 clones, over 70% of them singletons. Specimen: peripheral blood. Receptors originate from a man in his sixties with active or convalescent COVID-19.

This clone was observed many times. The chain couples TRBV2 to TRBJ1-2; no firm D call. Germline values: CDR1 SNHLY, CDR2 FYNNEI. The CDR3 runs 13 residues. Trimming cost V 3 bases and J 12 bases, with 17 bases left between them. CDR3 bases: TGTGCCAGCAGTGACGCAACTCCCGAACGAAACACCTTC. It specifies CASSDATPERNTF.

The chain uses TRBV7-2 and TRBJ1-6; TRBD1 aligns across 7 bases. This CDR3 spans 16 amino acids. The germline gives CDR1 SGHTA, CDR2 FQGNSA. V lost 0 bases to trimming and J lost 9 bases; unmatched junction nucleotides: 8. The DNA for the CDR3 is TGTGCCAGCAGCTTAGCAGGTGGAGGGGGCAGTTCACCCCTCCACTTT. Protein: CASSLAGGGGSSPLHF. The entire variable domain, with the rest obtained from reference TRBV7-2 and TRBJ1-6, is as follows: GAGVSQSPSNKVTEKGKDVELRCDPISGHTALYWYRQSLGQGLEFLIYFQGNSAPDKSGLPSDRFSAERTGGSVSTLTIQRTQQEDSAVYLCASSLAGGGGSSPLHFGNGTRLTVT.

The chain has TRBV4-3 and TRBJ2-3, with D perhaps TRBD2 (6 bases). Germline lookup yields CDR1 LGHNA and CDR2 YSLEER. The V gene lost 1 base and the J gene lost 0 bases, with 11 bases spanning the gap. The CDR3 has 16 amino acids. The CDR3 region is CASSQGAGTSTDTQYF. As DNA, the CDR3 is TGCGCCAGCAGCCAAGGAGCCGGGACTAGCACAGATACGCAGTATTTT.

The chain links TRBV15 to TRBJ1-1; D is uncertain. Between the trimmed V and J ends, which lost 0 bases and 8 bases, there was a span of 13 bases. The CDR3 runs to 14 residues. Germline loops: CDR1 LNHNV, CDR2 YYDKDF (reference sequence). As DNA, the CDR3 is TGTGCCACCAGCAGAGATCTAGGCCTCGGCGAAGCTTTCTTT. As protein: CATSRDLGLGEAFF.

CDR3 protein: CASSRQAETQYF. The CDR3 DNA sequence: TGTGCCAGCAGTCGACAGGCGGAGACCCAGTACTTC. V gene TRBV2 combines with J gene TRBJ2-5, with a tentative D call TRBD1 (6 bases). The V end lost 5 bases, the J end lost 5 bases, and 9 bases lay between the germline ends. CDR3 length: 12 amino acids. Germline CDR1 is SNHLY and CDR2 is FYNNEI. Filled out from reference TRBV2 and TRBJ2-5, the complete variable domain reads EPEVTQTPSHQVTQMGQEVILRCVPISNHLYFYWYRQILGQKVEFLVSFYNNEISEKSEIFDDQFSVERPDGSNFTLKIRSTKLEDSAMYFCASSRQAETQYFGPGTRLLVL.

V gene TRBV7-7 combines with J gene TRBJ2-2, with D perhaps TRBD2 (6 bases). Germline CDR1 and CDR2: SSHAT and FNYEAQ (reference sequence). CDR3 size: 17 residues. V gave up 5 bases and J gave up 5 bases, with 21 bases separating them. CDR3 DNA sequence: TGTGCCAGCAGCCAGACTAGTCTCGGGTTGCGGACCGGGGAGCTGTTTTTT. Its translation is CASSQTSLGLRTGELFF. Based on the CDR3 plus reference TRBV7-7 and TRBJ2-2, the full variable domain is GAGVSQSPRYKVTKRGQDVTLRCDPISSHATLYWYQQALGQGPEFLTYFNYEAQPDKSGLPSDRFSAERPEGSISTLTIQRTEQRDSAMYRCASSQTSLGLRTGELFFGEGSRLTVL.

The CDR3 nucleotides are TGTGCCTGGACCCGAGGTGGGGCCTCCTACGAGCAGTACTTC. Residues: CAWTRGGASYEQYF. This chain connects TRBV30 to TRBJ2-7; possibly TRBD1 for D (5 bases). Trimming cost V 4 bases and J 0 bases, with 13 bases left between them. CDR1 and CDR2 from the germline V gene are GTSNPN and SVGIG (reference sequence). The CDR3 length is 14 residues.

J is TRBJ2-7 and V is TRBV21-1; the DNA was not compared with TRBD1, the D call given in the table. TRBV21-1 is noted as a pseudogene. This CDR3 spans 17 amino acids. CDR3 DNA: TGTGCCAGCAGCAAAATATCAACCGGGACAGCCTCCTACGAGCAGTACTTC. This gives the protein CASSKISTGTASYEQYF.

This clone was recorded once. The CDR3 nucleotides read TGTGCCAGCGCCAGCGTCCAGCCCCAGCATTTT. Its protein product is CASASVQPQHF. The chain has TRBV28 and TRBJ1-5; no definite D call. This CDR3 spans 11 amino acids. The V gene lost 8 bases and the J gene lost 7 bases, with 9 bases spanning the gap. Per the germline V gene, CDR1 is MDHEN and CDR2 is SYDVKM.

The gene calls are TRBV28 and TRBJ2-7; 12 bases are a match to TRBD1. V lost 6 bases and J lost 7; bases outside the gene matches: 10. The CDR3 covers 15 residues. Germline assignment: CDR1 MDHEN and CDR2 SYDVKM. CDR3 region: CASSVPGQGAKEQYF. CDR3 in DNA: TGTGCCAGCAGCGTCCCGGGACAGGGGGCGAAAGAGCAGTACTTC.

This clone was seen a handful of times. The V gene is TRBV5-4, the J gene TRBJ2-1; a possible D gene is TRBD1 (5 bases). The germline V gene has CDR1 SGHNT and CDR2 YYREEE (reference sequence). V was clipped by 2 bases and J by 3 bases, with 12 bases between them. There are 15 residues in the CDR3. The DNA of the CDR3 is TGTGCCAGCAGCTTCCCTTCTAGGGGCTACAATGAGCAGTTCTTC. Translation gives CASSFPSRGYNEQFF.

This clone was picked up one time. This chain joins TRBV7-2 and TRBJ2-7; no clear D. The CDR3 sequence is 14 residues long. Trimming took 5 bases from V and 1 from J, leaving 12 bases between them. Germline lookup yields CDR1 SGHTA and CDR2 FQGNSA. The CDR3 is CASSASTVSYEQYF. The CDR3 DNA reads as TGTGCCAGCAGCGCGAGTACCGTTTCCTACGAGCAGTACTTC.

The chain has TRBV27 and TRBJ2-2, with D possibly TRBD1 on 6 matching bases. Trimming pared 3 bases from V and 2 bases from J, leaving 10 bases between. Germline V CDR1 and CDR2: MNHEY, SMNVEV (reference sequence). The CDR3 runs to 15 residues. The CDR3 spells CASSFSRGNTGELFF. The CDR3 nucleotides are TGTGCCAGCAGTTTCTCCAGGGGTAACACCGGGGAGCTGTTTTTT.

This clone was detected once. The DNA for the CDR3 is TGTGCCAGCAGTTTAGGGTTCGGGAGCCATACGCAGTATTTT. Translation: CASSLGFGSHTQYF. V usage is TRBV27 and J usage is TRBJ2-3; weak D call: TRBD2 (6 bases). Germline CDR1 MNHEY, CDR2 SMNVEV (reference sequence). V was shortened by 2 bases and J by 7 bases, with 13 bases between the two germline ends. The CDR3 covers 14 residues.

This clone occurred a few times. CDR3: CSVSPGTLNYEQYF. In DNA form, the CDR3 reads TGCAGCGTTTCACCCGGGACATTGAACTACGAGCAGTACTTC. The rearrangement links TRBV29-1 to TRBJ2-7; possible D gene TRBD1, 6 bases. V was shortened by 5 bases and J by 3 bases, with 17 bases between the two germline ends. In germline, CDR1 is SQVTM, CDR2 ANQGSEA. The CDR3 has 14 residues.